A single sample is the source of the 25 T cell receptor beta chains below, sequenced in a study of blood T cell repertoires in COVID-19. Here immunoSEQ multiplex PCR was the method, and the copy in TCRdb shows in-frame clones only, minus some. The table has 18,000 or so clones, about 88% seen once. Specimen: peripheral blood. These receptors were collected from a man in his forties with active COVID-19.

By proportion, this clone is large. This chain uses TRBV15 with TRBJ1-5; no reliable D call. Deletions cut 2 bases from V and 5 bases from J, with 19 bases between. Germline lookup yields CDR1 LNHNV and CDR2 YYDKDF (reference sequence). CDR3 length: 17 residues. For the CDR3, the DNA is TGTGCCACCAGCAGATTCTTCGCAGAGACTGATGATCAGCCCCAGCATTTT. This gives the protein CATSRFFAETDDQPQHF.

This clone was seen a handful of times. CDR3 DNA: TGTGCCAGCTCACCTCTCTCGGGGGGCCTCTCCTACAATGAGCAGTTCTTC. Translated: CASSPLSGGLSYNEQFF. The J gene is TRBJ2-1, the V gene TRBV18, with D possibly being TRBD2 (7 bases). The V and J ends lost 3 bases and 0 bases respectively, with 15 bases between them. The germline V gene encodes CDR1 KGHSH and CDR2 LQKENI. The CDR3 totals 17 residues.

The chain is built from TRBV4-3 and TRBJ2-7; maybe TRBD2 (7 bases). Per germline, CDR1 LGHNA and CDR2 YSLEER. The CDR3 runs 15 residues. V lost 0 bases and J 3 bases, leaving 12 bases between the germline ends. The chain's CDR3 is CASSQDRGGLYEQYF. DNA for the CDR3: TGCGCCAGCAGCCAAGACAGGGGAGGGCTCTACGAGCAGTACTTC.

This chain uses TRBV6-5 with TRBJ2-7; D remains ambiguous. Germline V CDR1 and CDR2: MNHEY, SVGAGI. The CDR3 extends over 13 amino acids. The V end lost 5 bases, the J end lost 0 bases, and 8 bases lay between the germline ends. In DNA, the CDR3 is TGTGCCAGCAGTCCCCACAGCTCCTACGAGCAGTACTTC. Encoded protein: CASSPHSSYEQYF.

This sequence joins TRBV12-5 and TRBJ2-7, with D tentatively TRBD2 (7 bases). The germline V gene has CDR1 LGHNT and CDR2 FRNRAP. The CDR3 runs 13 residues. Between the trimmed V and J ends, which lost 7 bases and 5 bases, there was a span of 15 bases. The CDR3 nucleotides read TGTGCTAGTGTCAGGGGAGGGTTCAACGAGCAGTACTTC. Residues: CASVRGGFNEQYF.

The gene calls are TRBV6-2 or TRBV6-3 and TRBJ2-7, with 10 bases lining up with TRBD2. The CDR3 loop spans 18 amino acids. CDR1 and CDR2 (germline): MNHEY, SVGEGT. V was pared by 2 bases and J by 3 bases, with 13 bases of the junction left unmatched. CDR3 protein: CASSYRSWTSGLYYEQYF. The CDR3 nucleotides are TGTGCCAGCAGTTACCGATCCTGGACTAGCGGACTATACTACGAGCAGTACTTC.

The genes are TRBV4-1 and TRBJ2-1, with TRBD2 matching 9 bases. Unmatched junction bases numbered 3, after V lost 3 bases and J lost 3 bases. Germline V gene sequence: CDR1 MGHRA, CDR2 YSYEKL. The CDR3 has 15 amino acids. The CDR3 DNA sequence: TGCGCCAGCAGCCAGGCGACTAGCGGCTACAATGAGCAGTTCTTC. Residues: CASSQATSGYNEQFF.

The rearrangement links TRBV6-6 to TRBJ1-5; 7 positions agree with TRBD1. Germline CDR1 is MNHNY and CDR2 is SVGAGI (reference sequence). J gave up 7 bases and V 2 bases, and 8 bases lay outside the gene matches. This CDR3 spans 15 amino acids. In nucleotides, the CDR3 is TGTGCCAGCAGTTACGGGGACAGTTATGGACAGCCCCAGCATTTT. Its protein product is CASSYGDSYGQPQHF.

This chain links TRBV2 with TRBJ2-5; 7 bases line up with TRBD2. V lost 7 bases, J lost 5 bases, and 7 bases stayed unmatched. The V gene's germline CDR1 is SNHLY and CDR2 FYNNEI. The CDR3 has 13 amino acids. The CDR3 bases are TGTGCCAGCAATAGGGAGGGGTGGGAGACCCAGTACTTC. This codes for CASNREGWETQYF.

The chain has TRBV6-2 or TRBV6-3 and TRBJ2-6; a weak D match, TRBD2 (5 bases). V was cut by 6 bases and J by 3 bases, with 24 bases left in between. Germline lookup yields CDR1 MNHEY and CDR2 SVGEGT. CDR3 length: 19 residues. The CDR3 spells CASSKPPRSGSFGANVLTF. The DNA of the CDR3 is TGTGCCAGCAGCAAACCTCCCAGGTCGGGGAGCTTTGGGGCCAACGTCCTGACTTTC.

CDR3 region: CASIRGRLYEQYF. The CDR3, as DNA: TGTGCCAGCATCCGCGGGAGGTTGTACGAGCAGTACTTC. The chain has TRBV6-5 and TRBJ2-7; TRBD2 matches 8 bases. Per the germline V gene, CDR1 is MNHEY and CDR2 is SVGAGI. With V trimmed by 7 bases and J by 4 bases, 6 bases remained unmatched. This CDR3 comprises 13 residues.

The rearrangement joins TRBV5-1 to TRBJ2-1; 9 positions match TRBD1. The CDR3 extends over 20 amino acids. The ends lost 4 bases at V and 5 bases at J; junction bases unmatched: 22. The germline V gene encodes CDR1 SGHRS and CDR2 YFSETQ. CDR3 bases: TGCGCCAGCAGCCGAACCCTGGGGACAGGGTTTCTAGCGCCACACAATGAGCAGTTCTTC. This codes for CASSRTLGTGFLAPHNEQFF.

The chain couples TRBV21-1 to TRBJ1-4; the DNA was not used to check the table's D call, TRBD1. TRBV21-1 corresponds to a pseudogene. The CDR3 extends over 17 amino acids. The CDR3 is CASSKTRGVATNEKLFF. The CDR3 DNA sequence: TGTGCCAGCAGCAAAACCAGGGGGGTCGCAACTAATGAAAAACTGTTTTTT.

In its sample, this clone was seen once. The chain joins TRBV25-1 to TRBJ2-2; 7 nucleotides align to TRBD1. Germline CDR1 MGHDK, CDR2 SYGVNS. J was trimmed by 6 bases and V by 9 bases; bases with no gene match: 7. The CDR3 extends over 13 amino acids. The CDR3 DNA sequence: TGTGCCAGTCGAAGGGGGCTCGCCGGGGAGCTGTTTTTT. Translation gives CASRRGLAGELFF.

V is TRBV7-2 and J is TRBJ2-3; D may be TRBD2 (6 bases). Germline CDR1 reads SGHTA; CDR2 reads FQGNSA. Trimming removed 2 bases at V and 6 bases at J, with 15 bases between. This CDR3 contains 15 residues. The CDR3 sequence is CASSLYYGRSDTQYF. CDR3 in DNA: TGTGCCAGCAGCTTATACTACGGGAGATCTGATACGCAGTATTTT. Complete variable domain (other parts from reference TRBV7-2 and TRBJ2-3): GAGVSQSPSNKVTEKGKDVELRCDPISGHTALYWYRQSLGQGLEFLIYFQGNSAPDKSGLPSDRFSAERTGGSVSTLTIQRTQQEDSAVYLCASSLYYGRSDTQYFGPGTRLTVL.

A few counts support this clone. The chain uses TRBV27 and TRBJ1-2; D unresolved. The CDR3 extends over 17 amino acids. Germline V gives CDR1 MNHEY, CDR2 SMNVEV (reference sequence). Trimming cost V 1 base and J 8 bases, with 23 bases left between them. This CDR3 is CASSLYGPEVLKGGYTF. In nucleotides, the CDR3 is TGTGCCAGCAGTTTATATGGGCCGGAGGTCTTAAAGGGAGGCTACACCTTC.

The chain links TRBV19 to TRBJ1-2; 7 nucleotides line up with TRBD1. CDR1 is LNHDA, CDR2 SQIVND, per germline (reference sequence). The CDR3 contains 14 residues. Trimming removed 6 bases from V and 2 bases from J; junction bases left unmatched: 6. The CDR3 bases are TGTGCCAGTAGCCTTGACAGGGTCAACTATGGCTACACCTTC. It is translated as CASSLDRVNYGYTF.

V is TRBV7-9 and J is TRBJ2-7; TRBD2 is a possible D gene (6 bases). This CDR3 comprises 16 residues. The V gene's germline CDR1 is SEHNR and CDR2 FQNEAQ (reference sequence). V was clipped by 5 bases and J by 1 base, with 18 bases between them. CDR3 amino acids: CASSPLGGAHSYEQYF. CDR3 bases: TGTGCCAGCAGCCCCTTGGGGGGAGCGCATTCCTACGAGCAGTACTTC.

This chain uses TRBV7-9 with TRBJ2-1; D unclear. V was pared by 2 bases and J by 7 bases, with 6 bases between. The length of the CDR3 is 12 residues. The germline V gene has CDR1 SEHNR and CDR2 FQNEAQ (reference sequence). The CDR3 DNA sequence: TGTGCCAGCAGCTTATCCGGGAATGAGCAGTTCTTC. The encoded protein is CASSLSGNEQFF.

The chain employs TRBV7-2 and TRBJ2-7; 9 bases map to TRBD2. The trim removed 5 bases at V and 1 base at J, leaving 6 bases unmatched. Germline V gene lookup returns CDR1 SGHTA and CDR2 FQGNSA. This CDR3 contains 15 residues. CDR3 protein: CASSPYSGGSYEQYF. DNA of the CDR3: TGTGCCAGCAGCCCGTATAGCGGGGGTTCCTACGAGCAGTACTTC. The complete variable domain, with remaining parts taken from reference TRBV7-2 and TRBJ2-7, reads GAGVSQSPSNKVTEKGKDVELRCDPISGHTALYWYRQSLGQGLEFLIYFQGNSAPDKSGLPSDRFSAERTGGSVSTLTIQRTQQEDSAVYLCASSPYSGGSYEQYFGPGTRLTVT.

The CDR3 DNA is TGTGCCATCAGTGGGACTAGCGGGAGAGTCGAGACCCAGTACTTC. It specifies CAISGTSGRVETQYF. This rearrangement joins TRBV10-3 to TRBJ2-5; 13 positions agree with TRBD2. V gave up 4 bases and J gave up 5 bases; unmatched junction bases: 4. This CDR3 is built from 15 residues. In germline, CDR1 is ENHRY, CDR2 SYGVKD.

The CDR3 DNA is TGTGCCAGCAGCTCCCCCCTAGCGGGAGGGAGCACCGGGGAGCTGTTTTTT. Encoded protein: CASSSPLAGGSTGELFF. The rearrangement links TRBV7-6 to TRBJ2-2; 12 positions agree with TRBD2. The V gene's germline CDR1 is SGHVS and CDR2 FNYEAQ. The CDR3 runs 17 residues. V lost 4 bases, J lost 4 bases, and 7 bases stayed unmatched.

This chain uses TRBV12-3 or TRBV12-4 with TRBJ1-1, with D possibly matching TRBD1 (5 bases). The V end lost 7 bases, the J end lost 6 bases, and 12 bases lay between the germline ends. The length of the CDR3 is 12 residues. CDR3 loop: CASTPWGAEAFF. In DNA, the CDR3 is TGTGCCAGCACACCGTGGGGGGCTGAAGCTTTCTTT.

The chain is built from TRBV7-2 and TRBJ1-4; D perhaps matches TRBD1 (6 bases). V was pared by 2 bases and J by 7 bases, with 14 bases between. The CDR3 consists of 15 residues. Germline V gene data show CDR1 as SGHTA and CDR2 as FQGNSA. The CDR3 sequence is CASSLSQGGGEKLFF. DNA for the CDR3: TGTGCCAGCAGCTTAAGCCAGGGAGGGGGTGAAAAACTGTTTTTT.

This chain links TRBV5-6 with TRBJ2-7; 9 bases agree with TRBD1. V lost 4 bases and J lost 7; bases outside the gene matches: 6. The CDR3 extends over 13 amino acids. Germline CDR1 SGHDT, CDR2 YYEEEE. CDR3 in amino acids: CASSLQGAEEQYF. In nucleotides, the CDR3 is TGTGCCAGCAGCCTACAGGGGGCTGAGGAGCAGTACTTC.